This T cell receptor beta chain is drawn from a study of blood T cell repertoires in COVID-19. The CDR3 has 15 amino acids. Germline loops: CDR1 SGHDT, CDR2 YYEEEE. The ends were cut back, 1 base at V and 0 bases at J, with 8 bases in the middle. In the original processing: Quantification of nucleated cells was approximated via reference gene primer amplification. The assay was immunoSEQ multiplex PCR, and TCRdb's table has in-frame clones only and misses some. V, J and clone size were drawn from that table, and D and trimming were deduced from the DNA. The sample contains around 110,000 clones, 82% of which appear only once.

This clonotype originated in an older woman with acute or convalescent COVID-19. The sequenced material came from peripheral blood. V and J are TRBV5-6 and TRBJ1-5; possible D gene TRBD1, 5 bases. The CDR3 DNA is TGTGCCAGCAGCTTGCGGGGGTATAGCAATCAGCCCCAGCATTTT. Protein: CASSLRGYSNQPQHF.